A selection of T cell receptor beta chains follows, all from one sample in a study of shared clonotypes between healthy human individuals. The method was immunoSEQ multiplex PCR; TCRdb's version includes in-frame clones alone and lacks a portion of them. The data contain 2 million to 2.5 million clones, roughly 92% of them singletons. Specimen: naive CD4+ T cells from PBMCs. The source is a young man in good health. Some clones in this sample may be carry-over from other donors' samples. CDR3s include the opening cysteine and the closing phenylalanine or tryptophan. The D gene is left open where the match is weak. Some rows have no size entry. The others give once, few or many, or a class for an expanded clone.

V	D	J	size	DNA	CDR3
TRBV10-2	TRBD2	TRBJ2-1	NA	TGCGCCAGCAGTGCGAGACTAGCGGGAGAGTTCTTC	CASSARLAGEFF
TRBV11-2	TRBD2	TRBJ2-2	NA	TGTGCCAGCAGCTTAACTAGCGGAAACACCGGGGAGCTGTTTTTT	CASSLTSGNTGELFF
TRBV27	NA	TRBJ2-7	NA	TGTGCCAGCAGTTTTTTAGGGTCCTACGAGCAGTACTTC	CASSFLGSYEQYF
TRBV19	NA	TRBJ2-1	NA	TGTGCCAGTAGTAGGACATGGGGCTCCTACAATGAGCAGTTCTTC	CASSRTWGSYNEQFF
TRBV10-3	NA	TRBJ1-2	NA	TGTGCCATCAGTGGCCTGGGGGCAAGTGGCTACACCTTC	CAISGLGASGYTF
TRBV6-4	NA	TRBJ2-7	NA	TGTGCCAGCTTTCTCAGGGGACCCCCGACTTACGAGCAGTACTTC	CASFLRGPPTYEQYF
TRBV7-6	NA	TRBJ2-7	NA	TGTGCCAGCAGCTTAGTAGGTTACGAGCAGTACTTC	CASSLVGYEQYF
TRBV6-5	NA	TRBJ2-7	NA	TGTGCCAGCAGTTACTCGAAAGGAGGCCCAGCCTACGAGCAGTACTTC	CASSYSKGGPAYEQYF
TRBV7-9	NA	TRBJ1-3	NA	TGTGCCAGCAACCCGCAGACACTCTCTGGAAACACCATATATTTT	CASNPQTLSGNTIYF
TRBV6-6	TRBD1	TRBJ2-5	once	TGTGCCAGCAGGGGGACAGGGCCACAAGAGACCCAGTACTTC	CASRGTGPQETQYF
TRBV6-1	TRBD1	TRBJ1-2	NA	TGTGCCAGCAGTGGCGGGGACAGCCCCCGTTCGGGCTATGGCTACACCTTC	CASSGGDSPRSGYGYTF
TRBV28	NA	TRBJ2-7	NA	TGTGCCAGCAGCCGCCCCAGCGGTGAGCAGTACTTC	CASSRPSGEQYF
TRBV9	NA	TRBJ1-3	NA	TGTGCCAGCAGCGCAGACGGGACGCAAGGTGGAAACACCATATATTTT	CASSADGTQGGNTIYF
TRBV9	NA	TRBJ1-2	NA	TGTGCCAGCAGCGGAAAAGGGGGGGAGGTCGGCGGCTACACCTTC	CASSGKGGEVGGYTF
TRBV5-1	TRBD1	TRBJ1-1	once	TGCGCCAGCAGCTTCGCCGGGACAGGGGGACGGACTGAAGCTTTCTTT	CASSFAGTGGRTEAFF
TRBV11-3	TRBD1	TRBJ2-7	NA	TGTGCCAGCAGCTTTCGACAGGGAAACTTCTACGAGCAGTACTTC	CASSFRQGNFYEQYF
TRBV23-1	NA	TRBJ1-4	NA	TGCGCCAGCAGTCAAATATCAAGGGTGTGGGGTGAAAAACTGTTTTTT	CASSQISRVWGEKLFF
TRBV10-1	NA	TRBJ2-7	NA	TGCGCCAGCAGTGAGTGTGTGAGAAAACATCTATACGAGCAGTACTTC	CASSECVRKHLYEQYF
TRBV18	NA	TRBJ1-1	NA	TGTGCCAGCTCACCAACGGTCAGATACACTGAAGCTTTCTTT	CASSPTVRYTEAFF
TRBV10-1	NA	TRBJ2-7	once	TGCGCCAGCAGCGAAGGGATTGGGGCCATCTACGAGCAGTACTTC	CASSEGIGAIYEQYF
TRBV7-9	NA	TRBJ1-1	NA	TGTGCCAGCAGTTCGGGACAGAACACTGAAGCTTTCTTT	CASSSGQNTEAFF
TRBV28	NA	TRBJ1-1	once	TGTGCCAGCAGTTCTCAGGGGCTCGGGAACACTGAAGCTTTCTTT	CASSSQGLGNTEAFF
TRBV14	NA	TRBJ1-2	NA	TGTGCCAGCAGCCAAGACAGGACCTATGGCTACACCTTC	CASSQDRTYGYTF
TRBV6-5	NA	TRBJ1-3	NA	TGTGCCAGCAGTTACGGGCCTGGAAACACCATATATTTT	CASSYGPGNTIYF
TRBV5-1	NA	TRBJ1-2	NA	TGCGCCAGCAACCCAGACTTCGGTGGCTACACCTTC	CASNPDFGGYTF
TRBV5-1	TRBD1	TRBJ2-7	NA	TGCGCCAGCAGCTCCGGACAGGGGAGCGAGCAGTACTTC	CASSSGQGSEQYF
TRBV5-1	TRBD1	TRBJ2-7	NA	TGCGCCAGCAGCCCAGCAGGGGGCAGGTCCTACGAGCAGTACTTC	CASSPAGGRSYEQYF
TRBV6-6	TRBD1	TRBJ1-2	NA	TGTGCCAGCAGTTACCCAGGGGGCGGGGACTATGGCTACACCTTC	CASSYPGGGDYGYTF
TRBV4-1	TRBD1	TRBJ1-2	NA	TGCGCCAGCAGCCAGCCTACAGGGGGTGCTTCCTATGGCTACACCTTC	CASSQPTGGASYGYTF
TRBV4-1	NA	TRBJ2-3	NA	TGCGCCAGCAGCCAAGAAAGAGTGGCAGATACGCAGTATTTT	CASSQERVADTQYF
TRBV2	NA	TRBJ2-1	once	TGTGCCAGCAAACCCAGGGAAGCAGGCAATGAGCAGTTCTTC	CASKPREAGNEQFF
TRBV18	NA	TRBJ2-1	NA	TGTGCCAGCTCTCCACCATCGGGAGAGGACAATGAGCAGTTCTTC	CASSPPSGEDNEQFF
TRBV18	NA	TRBJ1-2	NA	TGTGCCAGCTCACCACCTTCCCAGGAACATGGCTACACCTTC	CASSPPSQEHGYTF
TRBV7-2	NA	TRBJ2-3	NA	TGTGCCAGCAGCTTAGGGTATACGCAGTATTTT	CASSLGYTQYF
TRBV7-2	NA	TRBJ1-5	NA	TGTGCCAGCAGCACTGGGGGCACTTGGGATCAGCCCCAGCATTTT	CASSTGGTWDQPQHF
TRBV11-2	TRBD2	TRBJ2-1	NA	TGTGCCAGCAGCTTACGCTCGTCACTAGCGAAGTACAATGAGCAGTTCTTC	CASSLRSSLAKYNEQFF
TRBV2	TRBD2	TRBJ2-3	NA	TGTGCCAGCAGTACACTAGCGGGAGTCGTGGATACGCAGTATTTT	CASSTLAGVVDTQYF
TRBV18	NA	TRBJ2-7	NA	TGTGCCAGCTCTCTAAGACAGGCCGATACCTACGAGCAGTACTTC	CASSLRQADTYEQYF